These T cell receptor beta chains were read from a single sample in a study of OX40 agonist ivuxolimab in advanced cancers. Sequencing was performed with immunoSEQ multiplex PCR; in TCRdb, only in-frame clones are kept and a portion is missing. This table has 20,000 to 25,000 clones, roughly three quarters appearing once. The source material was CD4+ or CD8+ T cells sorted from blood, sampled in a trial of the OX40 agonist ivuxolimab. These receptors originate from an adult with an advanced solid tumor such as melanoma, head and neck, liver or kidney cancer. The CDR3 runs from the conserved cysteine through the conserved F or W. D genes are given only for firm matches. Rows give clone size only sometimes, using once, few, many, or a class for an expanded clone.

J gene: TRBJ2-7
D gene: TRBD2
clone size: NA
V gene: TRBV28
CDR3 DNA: TGTGCCAGCAGTTTATCCCTTATGCGCAGCGGGGACTACGAGCAGTACTTC
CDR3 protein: CASSLSLMRSGDYEQYF

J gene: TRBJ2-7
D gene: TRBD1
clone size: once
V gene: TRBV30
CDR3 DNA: TGTGCCTGGAGTCCGACAGGGCCCTTCTTCTACGAGCGGTACTTC
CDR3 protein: CAWSPTGPFFYERYF

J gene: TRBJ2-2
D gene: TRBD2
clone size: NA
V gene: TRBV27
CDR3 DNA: TGTGCCAGCAGTCTGCGGGAGACCGGGGAGCTGTTTTTT
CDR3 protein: CASSLRETGELFF

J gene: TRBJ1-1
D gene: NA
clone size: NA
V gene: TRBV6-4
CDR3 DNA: TGTGCCAGCAGTGACTTCAGGGGAAGTGAAGCTTTCTTT
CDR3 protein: CASSDFRGSEAFF

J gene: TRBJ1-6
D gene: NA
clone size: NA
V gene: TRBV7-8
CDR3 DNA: TGTGCCAGCAGCCAGAGGACGGACCTCTATAATTCACCCCTCCACTTT
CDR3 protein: CASSQRTDLYNSPLHF

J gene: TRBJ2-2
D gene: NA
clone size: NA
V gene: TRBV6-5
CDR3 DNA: TGTGCCAGCAGTATCGGGACCACCGGGGAGCTGTTTTTT
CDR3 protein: CASSIGTTGELFF

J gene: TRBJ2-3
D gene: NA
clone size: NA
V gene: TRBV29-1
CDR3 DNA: TGCAGCGTAACTATACCGGGAAAAGGAGCAGATACGCAGTATTTT
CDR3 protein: CSVTIPGKGADTQYF

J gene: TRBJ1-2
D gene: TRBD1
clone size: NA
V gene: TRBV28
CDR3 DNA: TGTGCCAGCAAAATTCCGGGACAGAGATTCTATGGCTACACCTTC
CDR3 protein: CASKIPGQRFYGYTF

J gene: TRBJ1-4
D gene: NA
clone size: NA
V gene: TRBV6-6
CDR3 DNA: TGTGCCAGCAGTTACTCGGGTGGAGGTGAAAAACTGTTTTTT
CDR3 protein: CASSYSGGGEKLFF

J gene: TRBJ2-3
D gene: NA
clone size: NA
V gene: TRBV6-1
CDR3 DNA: TGTGCCAGCAGTAAACAGGGTGGAGCAGATACGCAGTATTTT
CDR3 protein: CASSKQGGADTQYF

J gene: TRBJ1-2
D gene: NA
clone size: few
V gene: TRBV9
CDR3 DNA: TGTGCCAGCAGCGCCCGATACACCGACCGATTCCATGGCTACACCTTC
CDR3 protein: CASSARYTDRFHGYTF

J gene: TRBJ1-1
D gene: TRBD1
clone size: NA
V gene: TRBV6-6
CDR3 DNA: TGTGCCAGCAGACCACAGGGGATAGTAGAAACTGAAGCTTTCTTT
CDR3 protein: CASRPQGIVETEAFF

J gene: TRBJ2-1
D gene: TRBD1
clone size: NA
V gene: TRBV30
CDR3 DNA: TGTGCCAGACAGGGGGAAGAAGGCAATGAGCAGTTCTTC
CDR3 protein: CARQGEEGNEQFF

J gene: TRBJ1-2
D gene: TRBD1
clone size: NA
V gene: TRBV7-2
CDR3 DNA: TGTGCCAGCAGCTCGGGAATTCGGACCGGGACAGGGATGGGTGGCTACACCTTC
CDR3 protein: CASSSGIRTGTGMGGYTF

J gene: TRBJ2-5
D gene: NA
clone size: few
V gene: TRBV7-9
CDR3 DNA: TGTGCCAGCAGCTTAAACTGGGGTGAGACCCAGTACTTC
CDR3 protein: CASSLNWGETQYF

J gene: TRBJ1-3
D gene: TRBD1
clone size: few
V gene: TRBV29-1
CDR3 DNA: TGCAGCGCCCTGACAGGGACGAATTCTGGAAACACCATATATTTT
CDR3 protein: CSALTGTNSGNTIYF

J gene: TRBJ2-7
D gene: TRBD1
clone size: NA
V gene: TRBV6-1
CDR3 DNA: TGTGCCAGCAGTGTAACGGGACAGATTGCCTACGAGCAGTACTTC
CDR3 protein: CASSVTGQIAYEQYF

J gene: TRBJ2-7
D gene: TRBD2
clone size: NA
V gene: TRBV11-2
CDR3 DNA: TGTGCCAGCAGCGCGGGAGTATACGAGCAGTACTTC
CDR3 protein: CASSAGVYEQYF

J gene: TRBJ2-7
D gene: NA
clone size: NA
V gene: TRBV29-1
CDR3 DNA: TGCAGCGTTGAAGGGTTAAACTACGAGCAGTACTTC
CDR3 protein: CSVEGLNYEQYF

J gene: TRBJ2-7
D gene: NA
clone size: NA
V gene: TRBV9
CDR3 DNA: TGTGCCAGCAGCGTAGGGATAGGTGGAAGGGGCGAGCAGTACTTC
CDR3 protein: CASSVGIGGRGEQYF

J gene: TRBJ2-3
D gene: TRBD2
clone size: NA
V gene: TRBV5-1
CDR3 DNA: TGCGCCAGCAGGCTAGCGGGGGGGCACGCAGATACGCAGTATTTT
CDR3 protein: CASRLAGGHADTQYF

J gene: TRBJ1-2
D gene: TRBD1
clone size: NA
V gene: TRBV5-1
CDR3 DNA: TGCGCCAGCAGCTTGGATCAGGGGGCGAATGGCTACACCTTC
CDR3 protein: CASSLDQGANGYTF

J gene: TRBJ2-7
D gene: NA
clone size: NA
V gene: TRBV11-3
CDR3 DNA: TGTGCCAGCAGCTGGGCGGTGGGCTACGAGCAGTACTTC
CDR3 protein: CASSWAVGYEQYF

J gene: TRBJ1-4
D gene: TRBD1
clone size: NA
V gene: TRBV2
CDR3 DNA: TGTGCCGGCTCAGAGGGGGCGATGGCTAATGAAAAACTGTTTTTT
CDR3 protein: CAGSEGAMANEKLFF

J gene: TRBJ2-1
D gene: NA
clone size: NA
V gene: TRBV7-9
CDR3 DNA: TGTGCCAGCAGCTTATCAGGGACGAGTGGCAATGAGCAGTTCTTC
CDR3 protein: CASSLSGTSGNEQFF

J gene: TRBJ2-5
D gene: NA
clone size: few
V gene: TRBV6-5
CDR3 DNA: TGTGCCAGCAGCTCAGGGGTACAAGAGACCCAGTACTTC
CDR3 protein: CASSSGVQETQYF

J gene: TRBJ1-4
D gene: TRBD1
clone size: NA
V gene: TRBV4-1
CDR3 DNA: TGCGCCAGCAGCGAAAGGGGGCAGAATAATAATGAAAAACTGTTTTTT
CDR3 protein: CASSERGQNNNEKLFF

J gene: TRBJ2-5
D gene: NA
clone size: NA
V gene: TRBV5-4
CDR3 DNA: TGTGCCAGCAGTTCCGGGACAATGAGGGAGACCCAGTACTTC
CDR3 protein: CASSSGTMRETQYF

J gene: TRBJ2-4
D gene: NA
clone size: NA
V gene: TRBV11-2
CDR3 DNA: TGTGCCAGCAGCCGCAGGGGGGCAGGCAAAAACATTCAGTACTTC
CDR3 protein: CASSRRGAGKNIQYF

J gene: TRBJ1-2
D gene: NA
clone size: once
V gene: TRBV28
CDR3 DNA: TGTGCCAGCAGTTTGGTACAGGTCATGAACTATGGCTACACCTTC
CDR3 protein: CASSLVQVMNYGYTF

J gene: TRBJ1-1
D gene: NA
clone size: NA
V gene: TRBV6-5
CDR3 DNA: TGTGCCAGCAGTGTGACAGGGAACACTGAAGCTTTCTTT
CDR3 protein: CASSVTGNTEAFF

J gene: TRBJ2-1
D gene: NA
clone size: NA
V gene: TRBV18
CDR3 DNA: TGTGCCAGCTCAGATCCTAATGGCGTTGAGCAGTTCTTC
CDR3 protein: CASSDPNGVEQFF

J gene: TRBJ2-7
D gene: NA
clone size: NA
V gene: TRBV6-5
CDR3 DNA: TGTGCCAGCAGTTACTCGGGGGGCAGGGCGTACTTC
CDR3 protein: CASSYSGGRAYF

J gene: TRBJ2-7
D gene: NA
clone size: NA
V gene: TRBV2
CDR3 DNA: TGTGCCAGCGCCTGGGACTCTCAACTCTCCTACGAGCAGTACTTC
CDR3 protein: CASAWDSQLSYEQYF

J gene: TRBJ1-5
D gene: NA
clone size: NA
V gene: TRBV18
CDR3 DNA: TGTGCCAGCTCACCACCTGGGGGACGCAATCAGCCCCAGCATTTT
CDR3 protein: CASSPPGGRNQPQHF

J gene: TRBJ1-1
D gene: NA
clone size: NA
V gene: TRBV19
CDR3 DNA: TGTGCCAGTAGTATAGGGCAGCTTTACACTGAAGCTTTCTTT
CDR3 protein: CASSIGQLYTEAFF

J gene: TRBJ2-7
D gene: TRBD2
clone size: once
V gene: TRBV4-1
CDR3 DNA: TGCGCCAGCAGCCAAGTGCTAGCGGGGTTCTACGAGCAGTACTTC
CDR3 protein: CASSQVLAGFYEQYF

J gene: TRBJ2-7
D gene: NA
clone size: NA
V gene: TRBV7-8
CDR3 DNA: TGTGCCAGCAGCTATAAAGGGGGCGAGCAGTACTTC
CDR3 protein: CASSYKGGEQYF

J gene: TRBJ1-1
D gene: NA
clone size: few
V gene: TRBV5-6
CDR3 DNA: TGTGCCAGCAGCTTTTATAAGAGTATGAACACTGAAGCTTTCTTT
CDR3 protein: CASSFYKSMNTEAFF

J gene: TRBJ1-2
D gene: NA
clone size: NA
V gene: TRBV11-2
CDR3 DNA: TGTGCCAGCAGCCCCCCGGGTGGGGGCCCCTATGGCTACACCTTC
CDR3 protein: CASSPPGGGPYGYTF

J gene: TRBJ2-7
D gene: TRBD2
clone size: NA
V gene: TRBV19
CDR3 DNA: TGTGCCAGTAGTATTGGGGGGGGACTCCCCTACGAGCAGTACTTC
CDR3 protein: CASSIGGGLPYEQYF

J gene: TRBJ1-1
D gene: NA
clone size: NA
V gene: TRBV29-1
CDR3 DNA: TGCAGCGTTGAAGAAGCTGGGATCAACACTGAAGCTTTCTTT
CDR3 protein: CSVEEAGINTEAFF

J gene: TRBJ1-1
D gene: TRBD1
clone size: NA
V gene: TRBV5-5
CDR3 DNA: TGTGCCAGCAGCTCCGGCTCAGGGGGCAAGTCTGAAGCTTTCTTT
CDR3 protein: CASSSGSGGKSEAFF

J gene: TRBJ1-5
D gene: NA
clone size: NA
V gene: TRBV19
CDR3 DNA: TGTGCCAGTAGTAACGTGGGATATAATCAGCCCCAGCATTTT
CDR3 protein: CASSNVGYNQPQHF

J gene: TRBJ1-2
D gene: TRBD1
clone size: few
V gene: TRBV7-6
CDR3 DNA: TGTGCCAGCAGCGAGACAGGGAACTATGGCTACACCTTC
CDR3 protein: CASSETGNYGYTF

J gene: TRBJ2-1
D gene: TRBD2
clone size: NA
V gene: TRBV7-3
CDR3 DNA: TGTGCCAGCAGCTTATCCCGGACTAGCATCGATGAGCAGTTCTTC
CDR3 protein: CASSLSRTSIDEQFF

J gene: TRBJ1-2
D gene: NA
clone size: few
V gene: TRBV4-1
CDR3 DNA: TGCGCCAGCAGCCCAACCACAGGGCCGGAGGGCTACACCTTC
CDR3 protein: CASSPTTGPEGYTF

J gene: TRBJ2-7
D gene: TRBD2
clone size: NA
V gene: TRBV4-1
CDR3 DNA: TGCGCCAGCAGCCAAGAGGGAGCGGGGGGGCCAAGGGAGCAGTACTTC
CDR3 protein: CASSQEGAGGPREQYF

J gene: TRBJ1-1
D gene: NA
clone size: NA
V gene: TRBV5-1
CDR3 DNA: TGCGCCAGCAGCTTGGCCCTCCACAGCCGGAACACTGAAGCTTTCTTT
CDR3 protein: CASSLALHSRNTEAFF

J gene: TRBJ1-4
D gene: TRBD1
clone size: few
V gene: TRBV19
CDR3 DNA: TGTGCCAGTAGACAGGGGGCGCGAACTAATGAAAAACTGTTTTTT
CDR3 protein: CASRQGARTNEKLFF